This TCR beta chain was profiled in a study of T cell therapy after organ transplantation. Specified time point: 4-8 weeks after completion of therapy. Trimming took 5 bases from V and 4 from J, leaving 15 bases between them. Germline V gene sequence: CDR1 SGHVS, CDR2 FQNEAQ. The CDR3 is 14 amino acids. The table lists this clone with a few counts. The antigen is not known. Study results and caveats: Confounding by concurrent antirejection or antiviral medications was not assessed. Poor CD8+ T cell yield may explain few expansions in nonresponders.

Method: immunoSEQ multiplex PCR; TCRdb's copy keeps in-frame clones and lacks some. The sample has about 4,800 clones; 55% to 75% are singletons. Sequencing was performed on CD8+ T cells from blood, taken after autologous CMV-specific T cell therapy. V is TRBV7-8 and J is TRBJ2-7, with a weak D call TRBD1 (5 bases). This sequence was found in a human patient who had received a solid organ transplant and had CMV disease. Some T cells may be graft donor cells. For the CDR3, the DNA is TGTGCCAGCAGCCCGAGTAGGACAAATTACGAGCAGTACTTC. Residues: CASSPSRTNYEQYF.